This T cell receptor (beta chain) originates from a study of T cell clonotyping in hematopoietic cell transplantation. TCRdb keeps only in-frame clones here, not all; method: immunoSEQ multiplex PCR. The sample yields about 16,000 clones, about two thirds seen once. As to this clone: Its matching antigen is unknown.

Study-level findings and limits: Pathologically expanded recipient clonotypes increased progressively from day 30 to day 180 as diversity fell. Few recipient clonotypes overlapped donors; over 95% were de novo at given depth.

Source material: peripheral blood mononuclear cells. This TCR came from a woman between 55 and 75 years old in good health. Some clones in this sample may be carry-over from other donors' samples.

CDR3 residues: CASRAPNNSPLHF. The CDR3 DNA reads TGTGCCAGCAGGGCCCCTAATAATTCACCCCTCCACTTT. This chain connects TRBV2 to TRBJ1-6; D remains ambiguous. The CDR3 is 13 amino acids. The germline V gene encodes CDR1 SNHLY and CDR2 FYNNEI. V lost 6 bases and J 5 bases, leaving 8 bases between the germline ends.